The 32 T cell receptor beta chains below were found in one sample sequenced in a study of tumor and adjacent non-tumor tissue in lung cancer. Three rounds of nested PCR, following a modified ARM-PCR protocol, produced the TCRbeta library. TCRdb re-analysed the multiplex PCR reads in MiXCR, keeping a single row per CDR3 protein. The profile covers 90,000 to 100,000 distinct CDR3 sequences, with around three quarters appearing a single time and roughly 29% taken by the ten largest. RNA was extracted from bulk tissue without any cell sorting. This non-tumor lung sample came from over 3 cm beyond the tumor edge. Sample: distant non-tumor lung tissue. These TCRs come from a man aged 55-75 years with small cell lung cancer.

The CDR3 here is CASSLWDRRVTGMQYF. CDR3 DNA: TGTGCCAGCAGCCTTTGGGACAGACGGGTCACGGGTATGCAGTATTTT. This sequence joins TRBV5-6 and TRBJ2-3, with TRBD1 matching over 7 bases. The CDR3 covers 16 residues. Germline-derived CDR1 and CDR2 are SGHDT and YYEEEE. The junction had 19 bases not matched to a gene; V was cut back by 4 bases and J by 11 bases. The whole variable domain, filled in from reference TRBV5-6 and TRBJ2-3, reads DAGVTQSPTHLIKTRGQQVTLRCSPKSGHDTVSWYQQALGQGPQFIFQYYEEEERQRGNFPDRFSGHQFPNYSSELNVNALLLGDSALYLCASSLWDRRVTGMQYFGPGTRLTVL.

This clonotype has a count of ten or more. The chain carries TRBV30 and TRBJ2-6; D not resolved. V lost 1 base to trimming and J lost 2 bases, with 12 bases between them. This CDR3 is 16 amino acids long. CDR1 is GTSNPN, CDR2 SVGIG, per germline (reference sequence). The CDR3 spells CAWSATTVAGANVLTF. The DNA of the CDR3 is TGTGCCTGGAGTGCCACCACAGTGGCTGGGGCCAACGTCCTGACTTTC.

Comment on this clonotype: The junction departs from the called germline gene at one end, perhaps through a read error. The chain employs TRBV6-5 and TRBJ1-6, with a weak D call TRBD1 (5 bases). The CDR3 sequence is 15 residues long. CDR1 and CDR2 from the germline V gene are MNHEY and SVGAGI. The CDR3 sequence: CTSTHRGVGGSPLHF. The CDR3 coding sequence is TGTACCAGTACCCACCGGGGGGTGGGAGGATCACCCCTCCACTTT.

This clonotype was seen repeatedly, ten times or more. The V gene is TRBV28, the J gene TRBJ2-7; D is ambiguous. The germline V and J ends were trimmed by 7 bases and 0 bases, with 13 bases remaining between them. Germline V lookup: CDR1 MDHEN, CDR2 SYDVKM. The CDR3 contains 14 residues. DNA for the CDR3: TGTGCCAGCAATGATAACCGAGTCTCCTACGAGCAGTACTTC. Residues: CASNDNRVSYEQYF.

This clonotype was detected only once. At one boundary the junction diverges from the germline segment, which might be a read error. The CDR3 nucleotides read TGTGTCAGCTGGGGGGCTCCGGGACAGGGATCCGGGGAGCTGTTTTTT. Encoded protein: CVSWGAPGQGSGELFF. The chain couples TRBV6-5 to TRBJ2-2; 9 positions agree with TRBD1. CDR3 length: 16 residues. Germline V CDR1 and CDR2: MNHEY, SVGAGI.

On this clonotype itself: A read error is likely, as this CDR3 ends without the conserved phenylalanine or tryptophan. The DNA is omitted, as the CDR3 cannot be located on it reliably, and the CDR3 follows TCRdb's listing. This chain joins TRBV10-3 and TRBJ2-1; the table gives TRBD1 as D, unverified against the DNA. Termini included, the CDR3 measures 16 amino acids. CDR1 and CDR2 from the germline V gene are ENHRY and SYGVKD. CDR3: CAINEHSGTGFNELFL.

This clonotype has more than one count but fewer than ten. This clone may be a read error of a much larger clone one base away. V usage is TRBV5-4 and J usage is TRBJ2-2; tentative D call: TRBD2 (7 bases). The CDR3 spans 15 residues. In germline, CDR1 is SGHNT, CDR2 YYREEE (reference sequence). This CDR3 reads CVMGGLAAGTGELFF. For the CDR3, the DNA is TGTGTTATGGGGGGGCTAGCGGCAGGCACCGGGGAGCTGTTTTTT. The complete variable domain, with remaining parts taken from reference TRBV5-4 and TRBJ2-2, reads ETGVTQSPTHLIKTRGQQVTLRCSSQSGHNTVSWYQQALGQGPQFIFQYYREEENGRGNFPPRFSGLQFPNYSSELNVNALELDDSALYLCVMGGLAAGTGELFFGEGSRLTVL.

The V gene is TRBV6-1, the J gene TRBJ2-1, with 9 bases lining up with TRBD2. Looked up from germline, CDR1 is MNHNS and CDR2 is SASEGT. The CDR3 contains 19 residues. Losses at the gene ends were 4 bases for V and 2 bases for J; bases not matched to a gene: 15. As DNA, the CDR3 is TGTGCCAGCAGTGGACCCGGGACTAGCAGGAGGAGGGCCTACAATGAGCAGTTCTTC. Encoded protein: CASSGPGTSRRRAYNEQFF.

About this clonotype: One junction end does not reproduce the germline sequence, and a read error may be involved. This rearrangement joins TRBV29-1 to TRBJ1-1; D not resolved. The CDR3 has 13 residues. CDR1 and CDR2 from the germline V gene are SQVTM and ANQGSEA. The CDR3 here is CTVKGPMNTEAFF. CDR3 nucleotides: TGCACTGTTAAAGGACCCATGAACACCGAAGCTTTCTTT.

The gene calls are TRBV5-5 and TRBJ2-1; D gene ambiguous. The CDR3 sequence is 15 residues long. Per the germline V gene, CDR1 is SGHKS and CDR2 is YYEKEE (reference sequence). V gave up 5 bases and J gave up 2 bases, with 14 bases separating them. The CDR3 protein is CASSPALWTYNEQFF. The DNA of the CDR3 is TGTGCCAGCAGTCCGGCACTGTGGACCTACAATGAGCAGTTCTTC.

A remark on this clonotype: One junction end does not reproduce the germline sequence, and a read error may be involved. This chain uses TRBV11-2 with TRBJ2-1; TRBD2 aligns across 10 bases. The last part of the DNA fits TRBJ2-7 better; the J call may be wrong. The CDR3 spans 18 residues. Per the germline V gene, CDR1 is SGHAT and CDR2 is FQNNGV. CDR3 nucleotide sequence: TGTGCCAGCACCTTAGGAGTAGCGGGAGGCTACTACTGCAATGAGCAGTACTTC. Its translation is CASTLGVAGGYYCNEQYF.

With regard to this clonotype: A much larger clone differs by one base, so this may be a read error. The CDR3 reads CAITFTRGAYEQYF. For the CDR3, the DNA is TGTGCCATCACTTTTACTAGAGGGGCCTACGAGCAGTACTTC. The V and J genes are TRBV10-3 and TRBJ2-7, with D tentatively TRBD1 or TRBD2 (5 bases each). V dropped 7 bases and J dropped 2 bases, with 15 bases sitting between them. Looked up from germline, CDR1 is ENHRY and CDR2 is SYGVKD. The CDR3 spans 14 residues.

For the CDR3, the DNA is TGTGCCAGCAGTTACTCTGGGGGGGTGGCTAGTGAGCAGTTCTTC. As protein: CASSYSGGVASEQFF. The rearrangement uses TRBV6-5 and TRBJ2-1; TRBD2 matches at 7 bases. The V segment lost 0 bases and the J segment 9 bases; nucleotides outside the gene matches: 8. This CDR3 has 15 residues. Germline assignment: CDR1 MNHEY and CDR2 SVGAGI.

Note on this clonotype: No conserved phenylalanine or tryptophan ends this CDR3, so it is likely a read error. The genes are TRBV10-1 and TRBJ2-1; 8 bases agree with TRBD2. The V gene end was trimmed by 3 bases and the J gene end by 4 bases; junction bases not matched to a gene: 5. This CDR3 spans 15 amino acids. Germline V lookup: CDR1 WNHNN, CDR2 SYGVQD (reference sequence). CDR3 in amino acids: CASSDRAGAYNEQFS. The CDR3 coding sequence is TGCGCCAGCAGTGACCGAGCGGGAGCTTACAATGAGCAGTTCTCC.

With regard to this clonotype: This is likely a read error, given that the CDR3 carries no conserved phenylalanine or tryptophan at its end. The limits of the CDR3 on the DNA are not certain, so only TCRdb's listed CDR3 is given. This chain joins TRBV29-1 and TRBJ2-1; the table's D gene call, TRBD2, was not cross checked with the DNA. Germline lookup yields CDR1 SQVTM and CDR2 ANQGSEA. The CDR3 comprises 15 residues, both ends counted. CDR3 residues: CSVELAGNPYNEQPL.

The sample holds one count of this clonotype. The chain recombines TRBV30 with TRBJ1-1; D gene unclear. Trimming removed 4 bases at V and 4 bases at J, with 16 bases between. This CDR3 spans 14 amino acids. Germline V CDR1 and CDR2: GTSNPN, SVGIG (reference sequence). The CDR3 nucleotides read TGTGCCTGGACACCAGCGTTCGGAAGCACTGAAGCTTTCTTT. Protein sequence: CAWTPAFGSTEAFF.

The V and J genes are TRBV4-2 and TRBJ1-4; 8 bases line up with TRBD1. This CDR3 is built from 16 residues. The V gene end was trimmed by 4 bases and the J gene end by 8 bases; junction bases not matched to a gene: 12. Germline V gene data show CDR1 as LGHNA and CDR2 as YNFKEQ. CDR3 region: CASSRLIQGVGEKLFF. In DNA, the CDR3 is TGTGCCAGCAGCCGCCTTATACAGGGGGTAGGAGAAAAACTGTTTTTT.

About this clonotype itself: At one boundary the junction diverges from the germline segment, which might be a read error. The chain recombines TRBV7-9 with TRBJ1-1; D unresolved. This CDR3 spans 11 amino acids. The germline gives CDR1 SEHNR, CDR2 FQNEAQ (reference sequence). The CDR3 region is CGSRDNTEALF. DNA of the CDR3: TGTGGCAGCCGGGATAACACTGAAGCTCTCTTT.

The sample holds many counts of this clonotype. This rearrangement joins TRBV7-8 to TRBJ2-2, with a weak D call TRBD1 (7 bases). The CDR3 consists of 14 residues. Trimming stripped 5 bases from V and 7 bases from J, with 14 bases between. Per germline, CDR1 SGHVS and CDR2 FQNEAQ. Here the CDR3 DNA reads TGTGCCAGCAGCGCAGGGGGACTGTTCGGGGAGCTGTTTTTT. Its translation is CASSAGGLFGELFF. Based on the CDR3 plus reference TRBV7-8 and TRBJ2-2, the full variable domain is GAGVSQSPRYKVAKRGQDVALRCDPISGHVSLFWYQQALGQGPEFLTYFQNEAQLDKSGLPSDRFFAERPEGSVSTLKIQRTQQEDSAVYLCASSAGGLFGELFFGEGSRLTVL.

This clonotype was observed at least ten times. CDR3 in amino acids: CAWSAGTGERQPQHF. The CDR3 DNA sequence: TGTGCCTGGAGTGCAGGGACAGGGGAACGTCAGCCCCAGCATTTT. The chain has TRBV30 and TRBJ1-5; 10 bases align to TRBD1. J lost 6 bases, V lost 1 base, and 6 bases had no gene match. This CDR3 spans 15 amino acids. The V gene's germline CDR1 is GTSNPN and CDR2 SVGIG (reference sequence). Supplemented by reference TRBV30 and TRBJ1-5, the full variable domain reads SQTIHQWPATLVQPVGSPLSLECTVEGTSNPNLYWYRQAAGRGLQLLFYSVGIGQISSEVPQNLSASRPQDRQFILSSKKLLLSDSGFYLCAWSAGTGERQPQHFGDGTRLSIL.

With regard to this clonotype: At one end the junction does not follow the germline gene, possibly because of a read error. The chain employs TRBV5-6 and TRBJ1-1; 7 nucleotides line up with TRBD1. This CDR3 has 16 residues. Germline V lookup: CDR1 SGHDT, CDR2 YYEEEE. The CDR3 DNA is TGTGCCAGCAGCTTGGTCTCCGGGACAGCGAACATTGAAGCATTCTTT. Translating gives CASSLVSGTANIEAFF.

About this clonotype itself: An end of the junction does not agree with germline; a read error may underlie this. The rearrangement uses TRBV6-5 and TRBJ1-1; a weak D match, TRBD1 (5 bases). The CDR3 consists of 17 residues. Germline CDR1 and CDR2: MNHEY and SVGAGI. The CDR3 DNA is TGTGCCAGCAGTTACGCCGCATGGGGCCGTGGATGGACTGAAGCCTTCTTT. It yields the protein CASSYAAWGRGWTEAFF.

The rearrangement links TRBV12-3 or TRBV12-4 to TRBJ1-5; the D gene is possibly TRBD1 (5 bases). This CDR3 region has 17 residues. The V gene lost 2 bases and the J gene lost 0 bases, with 14 bases spanning the gap. CDR3 bases: TGTGCCAGCAGTTTAATCTGGGGACCCTATAGCAATCAGCCCCAGCATTTT. It codes for CASSLIWGPYSNQPQHF.

Note on this clonotype: A much bigger clone sits one base away, suggesting this may be a read error. The chain carries TRBV5-1 and TRBJ2-3; the D gene is possibly TRBD2 (5 bases). The germline V gene encodes CDR1 SGHRS and CDR2 YFSETQ. The CDR3 loop spans 14 amino acids. CDR3 residues: CVSSFGGWADTQYF. The DNA for the CDR3 is TGCGTCAGCAGCTTTGGAGGTTGGGCAGATACGCAGTATTTT.

A word on this clonotype: Its ends do not fully match the called genes, so a read error is possible. The chain recombines TRBV11-2 with TRBJ2-5; 8 positions agree with TRBD2. Germline V lookup: CDR1 SGHAT, CDR2 FQNNGV. CDR3 length: 16 residues. In DNA, the CDR3 is TGTGCCAGCGGTTTAATACTAGCGGAGTACCAAGAGACCCAATACTTC. It yields the protein CASGLILAEYQETQYF.

This clonotype has a count of ten or more. The rearrangement uses TRBV6-6 and TRBJ1-5; no firm D call. CDR1 and CDR2 (germline): MNHNY, SVGAGI (reference sequence). V was clipped by 10 bases and J by 0 bases, with 10 bases between them. The CDR3 has 13 amino acids. CDR3 region: CAIGLYSNQPQHF. CDR3 bases: TGTGCCATCGGACTATATAGCAATCAGCCCCAGCATTTT.

On this clonotype itself: A junction boundary mismatches the germline segment, possibly from a read error. The V call is TRBV11-3, the J call TRBJ2-5; no clear D. CDR1 and CDR2 from the germline V gene are SGHNT and YENEEA. CDR3 length equals 11 residues. The CDR3, as DNA: TGTGCCAGCAGCTTACTAGAGACCCAGCACTTT. Its protein product is CASSLLETQHF.

Comment on this clonotype: The junction does not match germline at one end; this may be a read error. The CDR3, as DNA: TGCGCCAGTAGCCAGGGCATGTCTCGGCCCCAGCATTTT. The encoded protein is CASSQGMSRPQHF. The chain combines TRBV4-1 with TRBJ1-5; TRBD1 might be the D (5 bases). Germline V gene sequence: CDR1 MGHRA, CDR2 YSYEKL. The CDR3 sequence is 13 residues long.

For this clonotype: One base away lies a much larger clone, so this may be a sequencing read error. The rearrangement joins TRBV20-1 to TRBJ2-3; 8 bases line up with TRBD1. The J segment lost 1 base and the V segment lost 6 bases, leaving 6 bases of the junction unmatched. Germline CDR1 reads DFQATT; CDR2 reads SNEGSKA (reference sequence). This CDR3 comprises 14 residues. CDR3: CSARDRIGTDTQYF. The DNA for the CDR3 is TGCAGTGCCCGGGACAGGATAGGCACAGATACGCAGTATTTT.

About this clonotype: An end of the junction differs from the germline gene, which may be a read error. The CDR3 DNA is TGTGGCAGCAGTGCCAATCTGCCCCAGCATTTT. Protein product: CGSSANLPQHF. The rearrangement links TRBV6-1 to TRBJ1-5; no firm D call. The CDR3 runs to 11 residues. Per the germline V gene, CDR1 is MNHNS and CDR2 is SASEGT.

Of note for this clonotype: Relative to the germline gene, one junction end is altered; a read error may explain this. The chain combines TRBV6-1 with TRBJ2-6, with D possibly TRBD1 on 5 matching bases. Germline CDR1 and CDR2: MNHNS and SASEGT. The CDR3 runs to 16 residues. CDR3: CPRSEDTGSGANVLIF. CDR3 nucleotide sequence: TGTCCCAGAAGTGAGGATACGGGTTCTGGGGCCAACGTCCTGATTTTC.

Comment on this clonotype: A read error may account for a junction end that differs from germline. The chain recombines TRBV11-3 with TRBJ1-1; D unclear. This CDR3 has 13 residues. CDR1 and CDR2 (germline): SGHNT, YENEEA. The CDR3 DNA reads as TGTGCCAACAGCTTAGTGAGCAACACTGAAGCTTTCTTT. It yields the protein CANSLVSNTEAFF.